This TCR beta chain is from a study of CD8 T cells in Susac syndrome. The CDR3 length is 14 residues. Germline loops: CDR1 LGHDT, CDR2 YNNKEL (reference sequence). Trimming took 4 bases from V and 7 from J, leaving 16 bases between them. Random-hexamer reverse transcription was applied to about 0.45 to 1 ug RNA. TCRdb re-analysed the immunoSEQ multiplex PCR reads in MiXCR, keeping a single row per CDR3 protein. This table has 150,000 to 200,000 distinct CDR3 sequences, about 95% appearing once. The chain has TRBV3-1 and TRBJ1-1, with D possibly being TRBD1 (5 bases). The specimen sequenced was CD8+ T cells from PBMCs. This sequence originates from a human donor with multiple sclerosis. The CDR3 bases are TGTGCCAGCAGCCTGCAGGGAATACAAGATGAAGCTTTCTTT. It specifies CASSLQGIQDEAFF.